The clone carrying this TCR beta chain was seen only once. V was cut by 0 bases and J by 7 bases, with 19 bases left in between. Germline CDR1 is MNHNS and CDR2 is SASEGT. The CDR3 is 18 residues long. The entry originates in a study of OX40 agonist ivuxolimab in advanced cancers. Data came from immunoSEQ multiplex PCR; TCRdb stores just in-frame clones and leaves some out. The repertoire holds 70,000 to 90,000 clones, with 91% as singletons. The sequence came from an adult with an advanced solid tumor such as melanoma, head and neck, liver or kidney cancer. Sequences were derived from CD4+ or CD8+ T cells sorted from blood, sampled in a trial of the OX40 agonist ivuxolimab. The chain has TRBV6-1 and TRBJ1-6; weak D call: TRBD1 (6 bases). As DNA, the CDR3 is TGTGCCAGCAGTGAAGCGCTGGGGCGGGGGCCCGAAAATTCACCCCTCCACTTT. This sequence encodes CASSEALGRGPENSPLHF.